Shown below are 16 T cell receptor beta chains from a single sample sequenced in a study of CD8+ T cells in alopecia areata. Stated treatment: oral pan-JAK inhibitor, 5-10 mg twice daily. Reverse transcribed after extraction, RNA yielded cDNA as the sequencing template. The method was immunoSEQ multiplex PCR; TCRdb's version includes in-frame clones alone and lacks a portion of them. The table shows 130,000 to 150,000 clones, with approximately 85% occurring only once. The source was CD8+ T cells sorted from blood, collected at week 4, from a patient treated with tofacitinib. The receptors were sampled from a human donor with alopecia areata.

CDR3 sequence reads: CASSWGDEQYF. CDR3 DNA sequence: TGTGCCAGCAGCTGGGGCGACGAGCAGTACTTC. The rearrangement uses TRBV7-9 and TRBJ2-7; D is possibly TRBD1 (5 bases). V lost 4 bases and J 5 bases, leaving 6 bases between the germline ends. CDR1 and CDR2 (germline): SEHNR, FQNEAQ (reference sequence). This CDR3 is 11 amino acids long.

The CDR3 DNA reads TGCGCCAGCAGCCTTTATGGGACGGAGCCCAATGAGCAGTTCTTC. Translated: CASSLYGTEPNEQFF. The chain carries TRBV4-3 and TRBJ2-1; the D call may be TRBD1 or TRBD2 (5 bases each). Trimming left V 4 bases short and J 6 bases short, with 16 bases between. The CDR3 sequence is 15 residues long. Germline CDR1 and CDR2: LGHNA and YSLEER.

The DNA of the CDR3 is TGTGCCAGCAGCTTAGTAACCAGTGGTCAGCAGTACTTC. This translates into CASSLVTSGQQYF. The gene calls are TRBV7-2 and TRBJ2-7; D unclear. Looked up from germline, CDR1 is SGHTA and CDR2 is FQGNSA. The V gene lost 1 base and the J gene lost 8 bases, with 12 bases spanning the gap. The CDR3 extends over 13 amino acids.

For the CDR3, the DNA is TGTGCCATCAGTGCGACCGGCAGGGAGCTGTTTTTT. Translation: CAISATGRELFF. The chain couples TRBV10-3 to TRBJ2-2; D unresolved. V lost 4 bases and J 9 bases, leaving 9 bases between the germline ends. The germline CDR1 and CDR2 sequences are ENHRY and SYGVKD. CDR3 length: 12 amino acids.

The chain employs TRBV7-9 and TRBJ2-3; 9 bases match TRBD2. CDR1 and CDR2 from the germline V gene are SEHNR and FQNEAQ (reference sequence). V was pared by 5 bases and J by 2 bases, with 5 bases of the junction left unmatched. The CDR3 contains 15 residues. As DNA, the CDR3 is TGTGCCAGCAGCCCGGGACTAGCACTCACAGATACGCAGTATTTT. This sequence encodes CASSPGLALTDTQYF.

The chain links TRBV5-4 to TRBJ2-1; the match to TRBD2 covers 10 bases. Germline CDR1 SGHNT, CDR2 YYREEE (reference sequence). CDR3 length: 15 amino acids. V lost 4 bases to trimming and J lost 7 bases; unmatched junction nucleotides: 8. CDR3 in DNA: TGTGCCAGCAGCCCAAGAGCGGGGGGGCTAAATGAGCAGTTCTTC. It specifies CASSPRAGGLNEQFF.

The genes are TRBV7-2 and TRBJ2-5; D not resolved. V lost 1 base, J lost 2 bases, and 11 bases lay in between. Germline V gene data show CDR1 as SGHTA and CDR2 as FQGNSA. The CDR3 runs to 15 residues. The CDR3 sequence: CASSLGFQYQETQYF. CDR3 DNA: TGTGCCAGCAGCTTAGGTTTCCAGTATCAAGAGACCCAGTACTTC.

The CDR3, as DNA: TGTGCCAGCAGCTCTGATCTAAGGGAGACCCAGTACTTC. Protein sequence: CASSSDLRETQYF. The chain is built from TRBV5-5 and TRBJ2-5; D remains ambiguous. This CDR3 comprises 13 residues. Germline V gene sequence: CDR1 SGHKS, CDR2 YYEKEE (reference sequence). The V and J ends lost 3 bases and 5 bases respectively, with 11 bases between them.

This clone was counted once. The rearrangement uses TRBV6-4 and TRBJ2-2, with TRBD1 as a possible D gene (6 bases). The CDR3 extends over 15 amino acids. Germline lookup yields CDR1 MRHNA and CDR2 SNTAGT. The V end was cut by 4 bases, the J end by 2 bases, with 11 bases between. The CDR3 region has the DNA TGTGCCAGCAGTGGGGGGCAGCATAACACCGGGGAGCTGTTTTTT. Amino acids: CASSGGQHNTGELFF.

This clone has only a few counts. Other DNA sequences in the sample encode the same CDR3. This chain links TRBV4-1 with TRBJ2-3; 7 bases line up with TRBD2. Per germline, CDR1 MGHRA and CDR2 YSYEKL. The CDR3 length is 16 residues. Trimming took 4 bases from V and 0 from J; bases not matched to a gene: 7. The CDR3 DNA sequence: TGCGCCAGCAGCCCCAGACTAGCCGGGAGCACAGATACGCAGTATTTT. It translates to CASSPRLAGSTDTQYF.

CDR3 nucleotide sequence: TGTGCCAGCATGGTGGGGGAAAGGACTGAAGCTTTCTTT. Translated, it gives CASMVGERTEAFF. The rearrangement joins TRBV6-5 to TRBJ1-1; D possibly corresponds to TRBD1 (5 bases). The V end was cut by 7 bases, the J end by 5 bases, with 14 bases between. Germline CDR1 is MNHEY and CDR2 is SVGAGI. This CDR3 contains 13 residues.

The chain has TRBV11-2 and TRBJ2-5; 10 bases map to TRBD2. The CDR3 has 14 amino acids. Trimming removed 8 bases from V and 4 bases from J; junction bases left unmatched: 7. The germline gives CDR1 SGHAT, CDR2 FQNNGV. The CDR3 region has the DNA TGTGCCAGCGAAGCGGGGGGGCTGGGAGAGACCCAGTACTTC. It yields the protein CASEAGGLGETQYF.

This clone was detected once. This rearrangement joins TRBV5-6 to TRBJ2-7; 8 bases agree with TRBD1. CDR1 is SGHDT and CDR2 is YYEEEE in the germline V gene. The CDR3 consists of 15 residues. J lost 2 bases, V lost 1 base, and 5 bases had no gene match. The CDR3 protein is CASSLWDRSTYEQYF. The DNA for the CDR3 is TGTGCCAGCAGCTTGTGGGACAGGTCCACCTACGAGCAGTACTTC.

This clone was detected once. This rearrangement joins TRBV2 to TRBJ1-1; D is unresolved. Germline V lookup: CDR1 SNHLY, CDR2 FYNNEI. The germline V and J ends were trimmed by 6 bases and 0 bases, with 5 bases remaining between them. There are 12 residues in the CDR3. CDR3 loop: CASSFMNTEAFF. The CDR3 DNA sequence: TGTGCCAGCAGCTTTATGAACACTGAAGCTTTCTTT.

The genes are TRBV5-1 and TRBJ2-1; 7 bases map to TRBD1. Germline V lookup: CDR1 SGHRS, CDR2 YFSETQ. The J segment lost 8 bases and the V segment lost 3 bases, leaving 8 bases of the junction unmatched. The CDR3 consists of 14 residues. CDR3 coding DNA: TGCGCCAGCAGCTACCCCGACAGGGCCGATGAGCAGTTCTTC. Protein product: CASSYPDRADEQFF.

The sample holds one count of this clone. The genes are TRBV15 and TRBJ1-2; TRBD1 is a possible D gene (5 bases). Germline CDR1 is LNHNV and CDR2 is YYDKDF (reference sequence). Between the trimmed V and J ends, which lost 1 base and 4 bases, there was a span of 7 bases. This CDR3 has 13 amino acids. The CDR3 DNA sequence: TGTGCCACCAGCAGAGGACAGAGCTATGGCTACACCTTC. It codes for CATSRGQSYGYTF.